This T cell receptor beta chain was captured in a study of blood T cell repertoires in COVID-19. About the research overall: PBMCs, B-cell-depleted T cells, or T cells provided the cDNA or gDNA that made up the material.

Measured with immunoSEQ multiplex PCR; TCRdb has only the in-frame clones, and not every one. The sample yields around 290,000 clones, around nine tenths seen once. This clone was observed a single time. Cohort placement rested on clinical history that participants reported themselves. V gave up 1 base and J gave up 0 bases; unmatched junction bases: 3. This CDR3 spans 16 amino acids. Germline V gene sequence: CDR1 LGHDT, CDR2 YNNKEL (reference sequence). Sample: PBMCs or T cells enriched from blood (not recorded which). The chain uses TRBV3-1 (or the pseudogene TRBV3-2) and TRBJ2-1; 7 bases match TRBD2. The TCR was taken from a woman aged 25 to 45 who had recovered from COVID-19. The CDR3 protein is CASSQGASGSYNEQFF. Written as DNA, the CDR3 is TGTGCCAGCAGCCAAGGTGCTAGCGGCTCCTACAATGAGCAGTTCTTC.